The clone carrying this T cell receptor beta chain was seen a handful of times. This may be a read error, as it is one base from a much larger clone. Other nucleotide sequences in the sample specify the same CDR3. The data were taken from a study of shared clonotypes between healthy human individuals. J gave up 4 bases and V 0 bases, and 0 bases lay outside the gene matches. Germline lookup yields CDR1 SGHRS and CDR2 YFSETQ. The CDR3 sequence is 14 residues long. Method: immunoSEQ multiplex PCR; TCRdb's copy keeps in-frame clones and lacks some. The sample records about a million clones, around 74% being singletons.

The genes are TRBV5-1 and TRBJ2-1; 8 nucleotides align to TRBD2. The sequence came from a man between 18 and 29 years old in good health. Sample: memory CD4+ T cells sorted from blood. The subset: CD45RA-negative fraction. The CDR3 nucleotides are TGCGCCAGCAGCTTGGGCGGGAGGTACAATGAGCAGTTCTTC. Protein: CASSLGGRYNEQFF.